This T cell receptor (beta chain) was observed in a study of read filtering for tumor transcriptome and immune sequencing. Study context: 8 or 9 patients were R-ISS I, approximately 15 were R-ISS II, 6 or 7 were R-ISS III. After DNase treatment, RNA was made into whole-transcriptome libraries. Study-wide results and limits: The CD138-negative fraction was mixed bone marrow immune cells, not pure T cells. Single-read clonotypes: around 81% of IR-seq clonotypes (around 3.5% of reads), roughly 73% of RNA-seq clonotypes (roughly 43% of reads).

Molecular barcoded adaptors covering alpha/delta and beta/gamma chains were used on roughly 370 ng RNA. TCRdb recomputed calls from the reads with MiXCR, one row per CDR3 protein. The data contain over 50,000 distinct CDR3 sequences, approximately 15% of them seen just once; the ten biggest clones take up 45%. Comment on this clonotype: Antigen unknown.

Looked up from germline, CDR1 is MNHEY and CDR2 is SVGEGT. CDR3 length equals 14 residues. Trimming removed 6 bases from V and 7 bases from J, with 18 bases in between. The sample consisted of a population of CD138-negative cells sorted from bone marrow. The TCR was taken from a donor older than 35 with multiple myeloma. V gene TRBV6-2 or TRBV6-3 combines with J gene TRBJ1-2; TRBD1 is a possible D gene (5 bases). The CDR3 coding sequence is TGTGCCAGCAGGCCCGCCTTAGGGGAAAGTGGCTACACCTTC. Amino acid sequence: CASRPALGESGYTF.